The present entry profiles one T cell receptor (beta chain) with its context. This specimen belongs to a study of blood T cell repertoires in COVID-19. In the authors' methods: Amplification with reference gene primers provided the estimates of nucleated cell counts. TCRdb keeps only in-frame clones here, not all; method: immunoSEQ multiplex PCR. The V and J calls and the clone size are those of that table, but D and trimming were determined from the DNA. The sample gives roughly 150,000 clones, 85% to 90% of which show up once; around 10% is in the top ten. After removal of 3 bases from V and 8 bases from J, the junction contained 9 bases not matched to a gene. This CDR3 has 15 residues. Germline CDR1 SGHDT, CDR2 YYEEEE.

The specimen sequenced was peripheral blood. This sequence joins TRBV5-6 and TRBJ1-4; 8 nucleotides align to TRBD1. The sequence was obtained from an elderly woman with acute or convalescent COVID-19. The CDR3 protein is CASSYDRGTREKLFF. As DNA, the CDR3 is TGTGCCAGCAGCTACGACAGGGGAACGAGAGAAAAACTGTTTTTT.